The rows below give T cell receptor beta chains drawn from one sample of a study of CD8 T cells in ankylosing spondylitis. TCRdb itself ran the 5' RACE reads through MiXCR, one entry per CDR3 protein. The sample holds 25,000 to 35,000 distinct CDR3 sequences, about 5.1% seen once. The sequencing input was blood, either unsorted or a sorted T cell fraction (not recorded which). The source of these receptors is a female donor with ankylosing spondylitis or in good health (not recorded which). Both conserved end residues are part of each CDR3. A D gene is named only where the DNA matches it firmly. Clone size is not always given. Where it is, it says once, few, many or a class for expanded clones.

d_call,clone_size,v_call,j_call,cdr3_aa,cdr3_nt
TRBD2,few,TRBV9,TRBJ2-2,CASSGRLAGARIGSGELFF,TGTGCCAGCAGCGGCCGCCTAGCGGGAGCTAGGATCGGTTCCGGGGAGCTGTTTTTT
TRBD2,NA,TRBV9,TRBJ2-1,CASSGGTSVYNEQFF,TGTGCCAGCAGCGGAGGGACTAGCGTCTACAATGAGCAGTTCTTC
TRBD2,many,TRBV9,TRBJ2-1,CASSISGVREQFF,TGTGCCAGCAGCATCAGCGGGGTTCGAGAGCAGTTCTTC
NA,many,TRBV9,TRBJ1-5,CASSVAGGSNQPQHF,TGTGCCAGCAGCGTAGCGGGGGGTAGCAATCAGCCCCAGCATTTT
NA,NA,TRBV9,TRBJ2-5,CASSVGLQPMETQYF,TGTGCCAGCAGCGTAGGGTTACAGCCCATGGAGACCCAGTACTTC
NA,few,TRBV9,TRBJ2-7,CASSVDPGGSEQYF,TGTGCCAGCAGCGTAGACCCAGGGGGGTCCGAGCAGTACTTC
NA,many,TRBV9,TRBJ2-7,CASSVAPAGSYEQYF,TGTGCCAGCAGCGTAGCTCCGGCGGGATCCTACGAGCAGTACTTC
TRBD1,many,TRBV9,TRBJ2-1,CASSVQDRDNEQFF,TGTGCCAGCAGCGTACAGGACAGGGACAATGAGCAGTTCTTC
TRBD1,large,TRBV9,TRBJ2-5,CASSIRGNQETQYF,TGTGCCAGCAGCATCAGGGGGAACCAAGAGACCCAGTACTTC
NA,many,TRBV9,TRBJ1-3,CASSVAGAGSGNTIYF,TGTGCCAGCAGCGTAGCTGGGGCCGGCTCTGGAAACACCATATATTTT
TRBD1,medium-sized,TRBV9,TRBJ2-1,CASSTGGKNEQFF,TGTGCCAGCAGCACAGGGGGGAAGAATGAGCAGTTCTTC
TRBD1,NA,TRBV9,TRBJ2-5,CASSAGGRATRETQYF,TGTGCCAGCAGCGCAGGGGGTAGGGCAACTCGCGAGACCCAGTACTTC
NA,many,TRBV9,TRBJ1-1,CASSVDWGSAEAFF,TGTGCCAGCAGCGTAGATTGGGGGAGCGCTGAAGCTTTCTTT
TRBD1,many,TRBV9,TRBJ1-4,CASSAGQGMGNEKLFF,TGTGCCAGCAGCGCGGGACAGGGGATGGGTAATGAAAAACTGTTTTTT
NA,NA,TRBV9,TRBJ2-7,CASSVEGEVSGEQYF,TGTGCCAGCAGCGTAGAAGGCGAAGTGTCCGGCGAGCAGTACTTC
NA,many,TRBV9,TRBJ2-1,CASSVAGDSYNEQFF,TGTGCCAGCAGCGTAGCCGGAGATAGCTACAATGAGCAGTTCTTC
NA,many,TRBV9,TRBJ2-2,CASSTTSSTGELFF,TGTGCCAGCAGCACAACTAGCTCTACCGGGGAGCTGTTTTTT
TRBD1,many,TRBV9,TRBJ2-7,CASSVGTGFYEQYF,TGTGCCAGCAGCGTCGGGACAGGGTTTTACGAGCAGTACTTC
TRBD2,many,TRBV9,TRBJ2-1,CASSDPWTSVDNEQFF,TGTGCCAGCAGCGATCCGTGGACTAGCGTTGACAATGAGCAGTTCTTC
TRBD1,NA,TRBV9,TRBJ2-3,CASSAGTAETDTQYF,TGTGCCAGCAGTGCCGGGACAGCCGAGACAGATACGCAGTATTTT
TRBD2,few,TRBV9,TRBJ2-2,CASSALAGVTGELFF,TGTGCCAGCAGCGCCCTAGCGGGAGTCACCGGGGAGCTGTTTTTT
NA,NA,TRBV9,TRBJ2-5,CASSVGPRLEQETQYF,TGTGCCAGCAGCGTAGGACCCAGGTTAGAACAAGAGACCCAGTACTTC
NA,NA,TRBV9,TRBJ2-5,CASSGPVGSQETQYF,TGTGCCAGCAGCGGCCCAGTGGGGAGCCAAGAGACCCAGTACTTC
NA,many,TRBV9,TRBJ2-5,CASSVVGGARETQYF,TGTGCCAGCAGCGTAGTAGGGGGGGCCCGAGAGACCCAGTACTTC